This T cell receptor beta chain was sequenced during a study of blood T cells in healthy people across ages. Primers used in a second PCR of about 7 to 11 cycles were a sample-barcoded 5' primer and a J-beta primer mix. CDR3-containing paired-end reads numbering at least 2.5 million came from each sample. Via MiXCR, TCRdb re-called the 5' RACE reads, giving one row per CDR3 protein. This table has roughly 410,000 distinct CDR3 sequences, roughly half appearing once. Germline CDR1 is SNHLY and CDR2 is FYNNEI. Trimming left V 6 bases short and J 4 bases short, with 19 bases between. The CDR3 contains 16 residues.

The sample taken for sequencing was blood. This TCR was sampled from a man aged 60-69 years in good health. The chain links TRBV2 to TRBJ2-1, with D unclear. The CDR3 nucleotides read TGTGCCAGCAGCGCAAACCCTCTTAGTCGATACAATGAGCAGTTCTTC. This encodes CASSANPLSRYNEQFF.